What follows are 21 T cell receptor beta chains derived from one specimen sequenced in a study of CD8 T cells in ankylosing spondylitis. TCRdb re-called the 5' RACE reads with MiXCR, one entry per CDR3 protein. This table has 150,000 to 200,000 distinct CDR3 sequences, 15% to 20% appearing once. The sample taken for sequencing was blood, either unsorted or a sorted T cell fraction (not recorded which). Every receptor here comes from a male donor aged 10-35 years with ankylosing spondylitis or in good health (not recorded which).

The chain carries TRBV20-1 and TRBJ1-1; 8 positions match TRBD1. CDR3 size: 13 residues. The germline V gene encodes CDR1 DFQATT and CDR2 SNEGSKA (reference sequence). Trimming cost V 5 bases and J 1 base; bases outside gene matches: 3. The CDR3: CSAETGANTEAFF. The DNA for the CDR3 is TGCAGTGCTGAGACAGGGGCGAACACTGAAGCTTTCTTT.

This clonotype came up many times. This chain's CDR3 is CASSPGLYNEQFF. The CDR3 coding sequence is TGTGCCAGCAGTCCAGGACTTTACAATGAGCAGTTCTTC. This rearrangement joins TRBV12-3 or TRBV12-4 to TRBJ2-1; D might be TRBD2 (5 bases). V lost 5 bases to trimming and J lost 4 bases, with 9 bases between them. This CDR3 is built from 13 residues.

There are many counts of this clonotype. The CDR3 coding sequence is TGCGCCAGCAGCCAATTGACAGGGATGAACACTGAAGCTTTCTTT. It yields the protein CASSQLTGMNTEAFF. V is TRBV5-1 and J is TRBJ1-1; TRBD1 matches at 7 bases. Trimming took 4 bases from V and 0 from J; bases not matched to a gene: 6. The CDR3 totals 15 residues. Germline lookup yields CDR1 SGHRS and CDR2 YFSETQ.

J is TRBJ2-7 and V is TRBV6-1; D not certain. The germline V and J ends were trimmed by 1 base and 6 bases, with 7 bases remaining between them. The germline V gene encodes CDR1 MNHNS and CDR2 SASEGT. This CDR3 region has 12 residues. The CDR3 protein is CASSEVRAEQYV. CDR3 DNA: TGTGCCAGCAGTGAAGTCAGAGCCGAGCAGTACGTC.

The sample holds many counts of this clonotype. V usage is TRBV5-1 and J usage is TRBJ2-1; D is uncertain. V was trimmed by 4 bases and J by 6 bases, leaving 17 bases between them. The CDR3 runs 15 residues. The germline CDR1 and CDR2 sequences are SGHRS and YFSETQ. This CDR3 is CASSISRNTFNEQFF. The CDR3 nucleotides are TGCGCCAGCAGCATTAGCCGTAATACGTTCAATGAGCAGTTCTTC.

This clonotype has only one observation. The CDR3 reads CASSRGLAREQYF. The CDR3 bases are TGCGCCAGCAGCCGGGGACTAGCCCGCGAGCAGTACTTC. This chain connects TRBV4-3 to TRBJ2-7; 9 positions agree with TRBD2. The CDR3 is 13 residues long. Per the germline V gene, CDR1 is LGHNA and CDR2 is YSLEER. Losses at the gene ends were 4 bases for V and 6 bases for J; bases not matched to a gene: 4.

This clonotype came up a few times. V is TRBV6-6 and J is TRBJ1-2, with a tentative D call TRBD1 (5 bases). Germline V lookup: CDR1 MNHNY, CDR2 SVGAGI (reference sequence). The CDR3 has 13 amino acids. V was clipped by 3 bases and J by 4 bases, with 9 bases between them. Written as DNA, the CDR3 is TGTGCCAGCAGTTATGGACACCTCTATGGCTACACCTTC. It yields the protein CASSYGHLYGYTF.

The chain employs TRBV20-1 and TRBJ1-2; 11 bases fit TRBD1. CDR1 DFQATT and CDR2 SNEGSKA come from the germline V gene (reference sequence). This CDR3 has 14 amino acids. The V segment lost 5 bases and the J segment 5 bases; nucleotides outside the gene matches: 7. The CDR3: CSAYPGQGVYGYTF. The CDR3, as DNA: TGCAGTGCTTATCCGGGACAGGGGGTATATGGCTACACCTTC.

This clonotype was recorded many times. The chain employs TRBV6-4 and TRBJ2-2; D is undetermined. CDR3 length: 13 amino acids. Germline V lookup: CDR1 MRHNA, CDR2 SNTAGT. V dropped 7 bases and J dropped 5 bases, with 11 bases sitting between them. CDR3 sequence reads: CASNPDGTGELFF. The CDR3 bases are TGTGCCAGCAATCCCGACGGGACCGGGGAGCTGTTTTTT.

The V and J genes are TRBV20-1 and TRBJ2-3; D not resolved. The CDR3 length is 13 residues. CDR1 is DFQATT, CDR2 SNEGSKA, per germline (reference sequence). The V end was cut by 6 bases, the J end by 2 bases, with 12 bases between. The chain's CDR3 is CSATPPATDTQYF. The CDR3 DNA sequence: TGCAGTGCCACACCACCAGCCACAGATACGCAGTATTTT.

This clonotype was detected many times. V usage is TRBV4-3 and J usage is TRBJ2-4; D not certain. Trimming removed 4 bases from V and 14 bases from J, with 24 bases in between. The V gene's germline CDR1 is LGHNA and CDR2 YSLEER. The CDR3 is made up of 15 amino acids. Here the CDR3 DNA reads TGCGCCAGCAGCCGACGTGACGCCGGGTCGGACCAGAAGTACTTC. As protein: CASSRRDAGSDQKYF.

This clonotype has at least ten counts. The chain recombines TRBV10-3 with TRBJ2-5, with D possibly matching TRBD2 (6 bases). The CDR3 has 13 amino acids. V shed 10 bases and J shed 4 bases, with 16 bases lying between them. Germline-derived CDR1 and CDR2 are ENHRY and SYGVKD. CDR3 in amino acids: CATWTGDRETQYF. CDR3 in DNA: TGTGCCACATGGACGGGGGACCGAGAGACCCAGTACTTC.

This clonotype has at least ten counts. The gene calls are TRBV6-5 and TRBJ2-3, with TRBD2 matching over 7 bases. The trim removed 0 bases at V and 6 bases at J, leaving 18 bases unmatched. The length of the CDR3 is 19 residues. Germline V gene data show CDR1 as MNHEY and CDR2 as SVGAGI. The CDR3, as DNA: TGTGCCAGCAGTTACTCGGACTCCCCTGGCGGGAGTGGCTACGATACGCAGTATTTT. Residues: CASSYSDSPGGSGYDTQYF.

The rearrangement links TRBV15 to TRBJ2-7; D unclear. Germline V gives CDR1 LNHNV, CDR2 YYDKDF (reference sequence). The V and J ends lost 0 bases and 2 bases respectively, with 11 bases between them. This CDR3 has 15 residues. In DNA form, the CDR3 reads TGTGCCACCAGCAGAGATAGTACGAACGCCTACGAGCAGTACGTC. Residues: CATSRDSTNAYEQYV.

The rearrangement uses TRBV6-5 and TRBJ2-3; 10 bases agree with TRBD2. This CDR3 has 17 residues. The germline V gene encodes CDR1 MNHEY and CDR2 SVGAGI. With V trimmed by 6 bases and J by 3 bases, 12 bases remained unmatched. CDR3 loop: CASSLRLAGERTDTQYF. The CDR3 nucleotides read TGTGCCAGCAGCCTCCGGCTAGCGGGAGAGCGGACAGATACGCAGTATTTT.

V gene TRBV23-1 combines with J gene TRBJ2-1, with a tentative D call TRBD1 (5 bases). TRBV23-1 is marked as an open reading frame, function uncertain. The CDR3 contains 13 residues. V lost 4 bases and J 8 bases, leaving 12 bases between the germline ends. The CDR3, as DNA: TGCGCCAGCAGTCCCAGGGAATTAGATGAGCAGTTCTTC. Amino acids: CASSPRELDEQFF.

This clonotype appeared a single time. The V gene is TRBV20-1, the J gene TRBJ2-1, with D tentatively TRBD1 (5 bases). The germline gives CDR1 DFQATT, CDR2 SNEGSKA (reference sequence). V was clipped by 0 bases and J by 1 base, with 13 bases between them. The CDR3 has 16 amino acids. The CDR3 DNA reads TGCAGTGCTAGAGACGGAAGGACAACTTCCTACAATGAGCAGTTCTTC. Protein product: CSARDGRTTSYNEQFF.

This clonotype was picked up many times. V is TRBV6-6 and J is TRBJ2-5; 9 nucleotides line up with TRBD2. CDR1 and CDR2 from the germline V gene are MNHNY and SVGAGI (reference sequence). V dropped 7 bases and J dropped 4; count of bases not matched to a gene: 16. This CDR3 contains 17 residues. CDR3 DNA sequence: TGTGCCAGCACTTTGAGGGGCGGGAGGGCCGTTGGAGAGACCCAGTACTTC. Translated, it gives CASTLRGGRAVGETQYF.

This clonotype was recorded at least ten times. CDR3 in amino acids: CASSYFVSEQYF. The CDR3 nucleotides are TGTGCCAGCAGTTACTTTGTGAGCGAGCAGTACTTC. V is TRBV6-2 or TRBV6-3 and J is TRBJ2-7; D is undetermined. Looked up from germline, CDR1 is MNHEY and CDR2 is SVGEGT. V lost 1 base, J lost 6 bases, and 7 bases lay in between. There are 12 residues in the CDR3.

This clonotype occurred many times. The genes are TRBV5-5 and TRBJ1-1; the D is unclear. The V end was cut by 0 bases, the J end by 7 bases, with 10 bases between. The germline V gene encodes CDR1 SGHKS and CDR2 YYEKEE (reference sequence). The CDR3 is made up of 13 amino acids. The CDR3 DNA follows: TGTGCCAGCAGCTTGGAGAGGGTTCATGAAGCTTTCTTT. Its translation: CASSLERVHEAFF.

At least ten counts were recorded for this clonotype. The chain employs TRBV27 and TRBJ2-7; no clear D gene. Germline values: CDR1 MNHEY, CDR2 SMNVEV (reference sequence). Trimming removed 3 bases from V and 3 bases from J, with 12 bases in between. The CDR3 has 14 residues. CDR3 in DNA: TGTGCCAGCAGTTTTGGTCCATCTTACTACGAGCAGTACGTC. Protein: CASSFGPSYYEQYV.